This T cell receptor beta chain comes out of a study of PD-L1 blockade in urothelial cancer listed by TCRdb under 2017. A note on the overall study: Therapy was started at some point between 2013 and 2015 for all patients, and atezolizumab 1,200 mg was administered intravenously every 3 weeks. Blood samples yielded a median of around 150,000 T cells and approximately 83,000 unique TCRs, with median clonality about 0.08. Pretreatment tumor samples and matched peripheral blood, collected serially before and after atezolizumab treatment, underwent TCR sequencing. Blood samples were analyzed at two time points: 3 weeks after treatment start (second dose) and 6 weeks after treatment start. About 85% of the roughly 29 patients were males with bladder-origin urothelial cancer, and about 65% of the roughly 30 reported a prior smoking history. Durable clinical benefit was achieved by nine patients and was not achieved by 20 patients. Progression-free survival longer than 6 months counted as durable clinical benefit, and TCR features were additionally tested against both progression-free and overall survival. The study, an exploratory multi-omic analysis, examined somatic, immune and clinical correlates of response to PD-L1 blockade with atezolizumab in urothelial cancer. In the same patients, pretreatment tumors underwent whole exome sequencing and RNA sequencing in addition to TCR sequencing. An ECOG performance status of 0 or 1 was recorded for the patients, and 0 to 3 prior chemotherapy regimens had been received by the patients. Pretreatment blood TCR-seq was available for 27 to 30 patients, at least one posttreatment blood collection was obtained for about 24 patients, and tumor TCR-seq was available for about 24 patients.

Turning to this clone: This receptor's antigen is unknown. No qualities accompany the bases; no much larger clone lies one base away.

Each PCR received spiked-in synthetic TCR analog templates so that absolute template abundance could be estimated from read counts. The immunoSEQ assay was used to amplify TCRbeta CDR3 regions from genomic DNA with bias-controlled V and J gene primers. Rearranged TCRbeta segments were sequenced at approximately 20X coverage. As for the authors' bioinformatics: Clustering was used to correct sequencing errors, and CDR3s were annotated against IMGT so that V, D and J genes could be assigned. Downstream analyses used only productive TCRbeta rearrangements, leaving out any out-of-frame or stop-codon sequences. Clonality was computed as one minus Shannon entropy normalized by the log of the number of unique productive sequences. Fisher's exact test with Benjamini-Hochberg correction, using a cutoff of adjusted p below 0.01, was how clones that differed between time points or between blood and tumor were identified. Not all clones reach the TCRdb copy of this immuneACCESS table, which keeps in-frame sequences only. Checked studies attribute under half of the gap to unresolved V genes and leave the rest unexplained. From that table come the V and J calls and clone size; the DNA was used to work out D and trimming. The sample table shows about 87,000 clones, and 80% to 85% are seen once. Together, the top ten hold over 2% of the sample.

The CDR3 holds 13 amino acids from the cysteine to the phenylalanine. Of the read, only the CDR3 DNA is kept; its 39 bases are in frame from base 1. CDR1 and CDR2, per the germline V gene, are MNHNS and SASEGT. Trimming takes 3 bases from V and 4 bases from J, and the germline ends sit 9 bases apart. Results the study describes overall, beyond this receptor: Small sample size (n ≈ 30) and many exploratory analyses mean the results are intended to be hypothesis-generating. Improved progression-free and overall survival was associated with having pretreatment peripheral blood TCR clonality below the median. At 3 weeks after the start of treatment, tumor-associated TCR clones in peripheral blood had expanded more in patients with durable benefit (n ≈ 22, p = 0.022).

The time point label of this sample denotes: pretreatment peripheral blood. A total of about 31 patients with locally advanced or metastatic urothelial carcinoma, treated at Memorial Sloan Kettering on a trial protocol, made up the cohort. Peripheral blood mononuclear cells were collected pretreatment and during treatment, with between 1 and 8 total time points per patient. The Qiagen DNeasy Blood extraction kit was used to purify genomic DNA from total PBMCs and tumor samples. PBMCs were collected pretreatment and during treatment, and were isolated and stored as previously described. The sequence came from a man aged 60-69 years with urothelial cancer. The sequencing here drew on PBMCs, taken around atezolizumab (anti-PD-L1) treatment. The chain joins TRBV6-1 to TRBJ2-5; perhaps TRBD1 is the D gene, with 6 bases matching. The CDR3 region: CASSDRGAETQYF. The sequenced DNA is TGTGCCAGCAGTGACAGGGGAGCAGAGACCCAGTACTTC.